One TCR beta chain is described in this entry. Its antigen is still unknown. From the 5' RACE reads, TCRdb called clonotypes with MiXCR, one entry per CDR3 protein. Among roughly 3,000 distinct CDR3 sequences, 25% to 30% were seen once, and the ten largest hold less than 14%. V lost 3 bases to trimming and J lost 4 bases; unmatched junction nucleotides: 7. Germline V gene data show CDR1 as SGHAT and CDR2 as FQNNGV. This CDR3 has 15 residues. Time point defined: sample taken at primary tumor resection. This sample was taken from a study of spatial heterogeneity in lung cancer. Study-level points and caveats: Higher tumor mutation counts went along with higher counts of expanded intratumoral alpha and beta TCRs.

Here the sequenced sample was lung tumor tissue, taken at surgery. The receptor was derived from a female donor with early-stage non-small cell lung cancer. The chain links TRBV11-2 to TRBJ2-3; TRBD1 matches at 7 bases. The CDR3 protein is CASSFRQGRADTQYF. CDR3 DNA: TGTGCCAGCAGCTTCCGACAGGGTCGCGCAGATACGCAGTATTTT.